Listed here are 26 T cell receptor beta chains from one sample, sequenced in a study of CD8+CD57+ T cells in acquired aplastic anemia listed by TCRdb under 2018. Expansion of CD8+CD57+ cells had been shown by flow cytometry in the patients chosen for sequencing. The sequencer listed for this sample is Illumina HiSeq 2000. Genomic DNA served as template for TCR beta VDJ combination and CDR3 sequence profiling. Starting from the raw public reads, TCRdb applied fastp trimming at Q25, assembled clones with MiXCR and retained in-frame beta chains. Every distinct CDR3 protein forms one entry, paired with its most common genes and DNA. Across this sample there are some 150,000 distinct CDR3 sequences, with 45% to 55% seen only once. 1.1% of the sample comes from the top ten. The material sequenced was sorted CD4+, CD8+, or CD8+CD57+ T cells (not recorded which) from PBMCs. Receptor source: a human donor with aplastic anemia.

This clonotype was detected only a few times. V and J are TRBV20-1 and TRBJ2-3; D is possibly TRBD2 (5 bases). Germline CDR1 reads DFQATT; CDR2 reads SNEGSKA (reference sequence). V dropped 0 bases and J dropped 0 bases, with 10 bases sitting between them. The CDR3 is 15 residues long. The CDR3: CSARDPWTSTDTQYF. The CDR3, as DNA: TGCAGTGCTAGAGATCCCTGGACTAGCACAGATACGCAGTATTTT.

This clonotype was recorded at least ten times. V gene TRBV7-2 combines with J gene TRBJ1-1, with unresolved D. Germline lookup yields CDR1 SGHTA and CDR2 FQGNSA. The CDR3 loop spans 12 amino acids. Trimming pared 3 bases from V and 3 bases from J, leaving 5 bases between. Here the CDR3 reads CASSFIDTEAFF. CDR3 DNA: TGTGCCAGCAGCTTTATAGACACTGAAGCTTTCTTT. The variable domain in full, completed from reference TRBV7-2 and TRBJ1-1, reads GAGVSQSPSNKVTEKGKDVELRCDPISGHTALYWYRQSLGQGLEFLIYFQGNSAPDKSGLPSDRFSAERTGGSVSTLTIQRTQQEDSAVYLCASSFIDTEAFFGQGTRLTVV.

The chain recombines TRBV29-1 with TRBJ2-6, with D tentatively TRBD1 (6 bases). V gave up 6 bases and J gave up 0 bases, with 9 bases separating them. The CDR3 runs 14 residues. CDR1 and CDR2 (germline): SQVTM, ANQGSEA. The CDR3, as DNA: TGCAGCGTGGGGGACATCTCTGGGGCCAACGTCCTGACTTTC. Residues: CSVGDISGANVLTF.

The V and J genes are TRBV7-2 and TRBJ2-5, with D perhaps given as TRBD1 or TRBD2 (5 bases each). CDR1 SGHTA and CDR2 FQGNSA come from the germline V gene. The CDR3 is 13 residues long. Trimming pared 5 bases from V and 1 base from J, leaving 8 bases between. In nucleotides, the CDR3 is TGTGCCAGCAGCCTGGGGGTCCAAGAGACCCAGTACTTC. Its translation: CASSLGVQETQYF.

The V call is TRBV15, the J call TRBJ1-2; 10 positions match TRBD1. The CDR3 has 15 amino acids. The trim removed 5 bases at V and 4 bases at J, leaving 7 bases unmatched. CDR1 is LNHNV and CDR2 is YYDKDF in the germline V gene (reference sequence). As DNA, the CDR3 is TGTGCCACCAGCTCCCGGGACAGGGGATCCTATGGCTACACCTTC. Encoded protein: CATSSRDRGSYGYTF.

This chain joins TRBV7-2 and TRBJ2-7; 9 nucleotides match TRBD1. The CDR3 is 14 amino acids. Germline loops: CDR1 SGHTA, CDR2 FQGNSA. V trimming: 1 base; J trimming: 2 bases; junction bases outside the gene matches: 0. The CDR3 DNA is TGTGCCAGCAGCTTAGGGACAGGGGCCTACGAGCAGTACTTC. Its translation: CASSLGTGAYEQYF.

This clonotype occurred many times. CDR3 residues: CASSNLAGDNEQFF. The CDR3 DNA sequence: TGTGCCAGTAGTAACCTAGCGGGGGACAATGAGCAGTTCTTC. The rearrangement joins TRBV19 to TRBJ2-1; TRBD2 aligns across 10 bases. The germline V gene encodes CDR1 LNHDA and CDR2 SQIVND (reference sequence). Trimming cost V 4 bases and J 5 bases; bases outside gene matches: 2. This CDR3 is 14 amino acids long.

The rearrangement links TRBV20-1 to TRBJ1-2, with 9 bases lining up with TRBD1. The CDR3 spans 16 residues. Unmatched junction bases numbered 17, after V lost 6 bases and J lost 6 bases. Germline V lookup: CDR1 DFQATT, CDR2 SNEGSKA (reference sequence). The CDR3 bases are TGCAGTGCCGGACGTCCCGGGACAGGGTATGGCGATGGCTACACCTTC. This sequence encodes CSAGRPGTGYGDGYTF.

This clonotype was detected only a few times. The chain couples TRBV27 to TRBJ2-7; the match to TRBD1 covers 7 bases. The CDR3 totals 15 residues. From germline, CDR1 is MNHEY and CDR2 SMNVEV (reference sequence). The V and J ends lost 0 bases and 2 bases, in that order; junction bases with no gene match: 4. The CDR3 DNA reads TGTGCCAGCAGTTTATCGTGGCAGGGGGCCTACGAGCAGTACTTC. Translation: CASSLSWQGAYEQYF.

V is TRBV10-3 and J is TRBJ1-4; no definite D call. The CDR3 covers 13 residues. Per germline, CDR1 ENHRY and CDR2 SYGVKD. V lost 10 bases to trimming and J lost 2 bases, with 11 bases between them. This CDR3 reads CASSLCTNEKLFF. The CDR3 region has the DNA TGTGCCAGCTCACTGTGCACTAATGAAAAACTGTTTTTT.

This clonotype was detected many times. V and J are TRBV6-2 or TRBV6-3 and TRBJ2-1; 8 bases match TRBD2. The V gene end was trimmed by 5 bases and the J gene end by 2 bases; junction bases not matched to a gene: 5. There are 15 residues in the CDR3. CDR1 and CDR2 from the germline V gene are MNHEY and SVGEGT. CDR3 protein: CASSPSGGTYNEQFF. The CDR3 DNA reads TGTGCCAGCAGTCCGAGCGGGGGCACCTACAATGAGCAGTTCTTC.

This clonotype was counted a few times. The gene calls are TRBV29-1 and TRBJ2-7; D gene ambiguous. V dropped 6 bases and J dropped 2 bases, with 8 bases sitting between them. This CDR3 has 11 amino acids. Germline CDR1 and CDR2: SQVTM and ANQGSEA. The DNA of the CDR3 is TGCAGCGTGAAACGGGCCTACGAGCAGTACTTC. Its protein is CSVKRAYEQYF.

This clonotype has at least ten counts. This CDR3 reads CASSVGQGGEKLFF. DNA of the CDR3: TGTGCCAGCAGCGTAGGGCAGGGAGGAGAAAAACTGTTTTTT. This chain connects TRBV9 to TRBJ1-4, with a tentative D call TRBD1 (5 bases). This CDR3 is built from 14 residues. V was clipped by 0 bases and J by 8 bases, with 11 bases between them. Per germline, CDR1 SGDLS and CDR2 YYNGEE.

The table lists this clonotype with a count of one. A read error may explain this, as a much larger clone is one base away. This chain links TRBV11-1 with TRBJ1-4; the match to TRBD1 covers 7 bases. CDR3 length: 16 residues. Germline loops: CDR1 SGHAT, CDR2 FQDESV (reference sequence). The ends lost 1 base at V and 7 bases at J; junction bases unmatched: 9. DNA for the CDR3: TGTGCCAGCAGCTTAGGAGGTGGGACAGCTAGTGAAAAACTGTTTTTT. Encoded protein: CASSLGGGTASEKLFF. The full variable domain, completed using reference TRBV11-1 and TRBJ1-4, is EAEVAQSPRYKITEKSQAVAFWCDPISGHATLYWYRQILGQGPELLVQFQDESVVDDSQLPKDRFSAERLKGVDSTLKIQPAELGDSAMYLCASSLGGGTASEKLFFGSGTQLSVL.

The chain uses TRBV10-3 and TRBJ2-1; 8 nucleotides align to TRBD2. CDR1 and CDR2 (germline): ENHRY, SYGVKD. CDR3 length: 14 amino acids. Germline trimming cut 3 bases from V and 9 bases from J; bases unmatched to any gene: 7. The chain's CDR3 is CAISETGGPGEQFF. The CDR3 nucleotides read TGTGCCATCAGTGAAACGGGGGGGCCGGGTGAGCAGTTCTTC.

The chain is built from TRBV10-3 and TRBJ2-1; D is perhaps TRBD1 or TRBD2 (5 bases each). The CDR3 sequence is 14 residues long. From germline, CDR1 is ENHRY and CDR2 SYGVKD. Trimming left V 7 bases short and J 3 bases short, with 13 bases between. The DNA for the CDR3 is TGTGCCATCAAGAGGGACCCAAGCTACAATGAGCAGTTCTTC. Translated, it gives CAIKRDPSYNEQFF.

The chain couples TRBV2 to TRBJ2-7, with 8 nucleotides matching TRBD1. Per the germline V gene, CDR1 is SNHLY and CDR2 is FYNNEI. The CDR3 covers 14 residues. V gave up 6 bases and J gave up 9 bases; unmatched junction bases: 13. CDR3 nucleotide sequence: TGTGCCAGCAGCGGACAGGGATCAGGGGCGGTGCAGTACTTC. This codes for CASSGQGSGAVQYF. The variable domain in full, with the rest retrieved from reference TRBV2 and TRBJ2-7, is EPEVTQTPSHQVTQMGQEVILRCVPISNHLYFYWYRQILGQKVEFLVSFYNNEISEKSEIFDDQFSVERPDGSNFTLKIRSTKLEDSAMYFCASSGQGSGAVQYFGPGTRLTVT.

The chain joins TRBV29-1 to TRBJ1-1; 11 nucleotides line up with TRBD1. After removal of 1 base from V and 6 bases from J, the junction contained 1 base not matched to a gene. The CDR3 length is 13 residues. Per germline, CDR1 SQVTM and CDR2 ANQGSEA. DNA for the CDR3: TGCAGCGTTGAAGCGGGACAGGGGGCTGAAGCTTTCTTT. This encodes CSVEAGQGAEAFF.

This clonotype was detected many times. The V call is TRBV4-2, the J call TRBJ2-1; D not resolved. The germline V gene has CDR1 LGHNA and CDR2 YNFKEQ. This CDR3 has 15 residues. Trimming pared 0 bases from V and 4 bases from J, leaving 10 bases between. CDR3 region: CASSQDRYSYNEQFF. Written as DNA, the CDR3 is TGTGCCAGCAGCCAAGATCGTTACAGTTACAATGAGCAGTTCTTC.

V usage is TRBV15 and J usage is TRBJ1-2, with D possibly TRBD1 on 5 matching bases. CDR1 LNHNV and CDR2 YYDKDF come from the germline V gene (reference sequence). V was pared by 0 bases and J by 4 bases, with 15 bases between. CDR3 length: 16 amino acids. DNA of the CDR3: TGTGCCACCAGCAGAGATAGATCGGAGGGGATCTATGGCTACACCTTC. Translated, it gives CATSRDRSEGIYGYTF.

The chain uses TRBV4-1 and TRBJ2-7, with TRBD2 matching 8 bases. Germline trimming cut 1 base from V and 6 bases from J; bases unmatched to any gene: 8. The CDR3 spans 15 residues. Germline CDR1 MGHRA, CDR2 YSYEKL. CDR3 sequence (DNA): TGCGCCAGCAGCCAAGCGTACGGGGGGGCAGTCGAGCAGTACTTC. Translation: CASSQAYGGAVEQYF.

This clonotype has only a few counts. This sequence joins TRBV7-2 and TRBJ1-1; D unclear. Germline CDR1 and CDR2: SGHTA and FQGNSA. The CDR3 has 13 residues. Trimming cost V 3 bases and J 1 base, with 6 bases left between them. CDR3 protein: CASSFSGNTEAFF. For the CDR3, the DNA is TGTGCCAGCAGCTTTTCAGGGAACACTGAAGCTTTCTTT.

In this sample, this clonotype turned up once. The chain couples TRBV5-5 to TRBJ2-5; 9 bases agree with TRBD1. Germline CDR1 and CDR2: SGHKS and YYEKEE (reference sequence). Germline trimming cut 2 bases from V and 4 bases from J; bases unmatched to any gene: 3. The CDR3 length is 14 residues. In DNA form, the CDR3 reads TGTGCCAGCAGCTTACAGGGGGCCGGAGAGACCCAGTACTTC. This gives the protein CASSLQGAGETQYF.

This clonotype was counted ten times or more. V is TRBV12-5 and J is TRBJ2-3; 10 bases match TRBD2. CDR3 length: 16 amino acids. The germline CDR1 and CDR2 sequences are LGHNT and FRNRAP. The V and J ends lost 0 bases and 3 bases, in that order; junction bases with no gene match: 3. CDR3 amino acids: CASGLVTSGETDTQYF. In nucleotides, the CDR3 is TGTGCTAGTGGTTTGGTTACTAGCGGGGAAACAGATACGCAGTATTTT.

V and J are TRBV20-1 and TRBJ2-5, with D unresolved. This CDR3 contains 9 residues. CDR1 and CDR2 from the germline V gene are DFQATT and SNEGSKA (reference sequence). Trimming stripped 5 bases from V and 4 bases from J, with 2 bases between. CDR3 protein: CSAPETQYF. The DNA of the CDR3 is TGCAGTGCTCCAGAGACCCAGTACTTC.

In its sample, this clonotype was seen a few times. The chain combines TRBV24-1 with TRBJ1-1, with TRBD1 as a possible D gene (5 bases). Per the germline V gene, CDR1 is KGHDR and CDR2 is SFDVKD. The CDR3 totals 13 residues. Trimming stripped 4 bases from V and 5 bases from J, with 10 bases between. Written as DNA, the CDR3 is TGTGCCACCAGTGACCGAGAGGGGACTGAAGCTTTCTTT. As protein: CATSDREGTEAFF.